This TCR beta chain comes out of a study of blood T cell repertoires in COVID-19. The CDR3 is 16 residues long. V lost 4 bases and J lost 0; bases outside the gene matches: 4. CDR1 is SGHKS, CDR2 YYEKEE, per germline (reference sequence). Participants came from roughly 23 US areas, aged roughly 18 to 95 years. Cohorts were based on clinical histories the participants reported. Original handling: Amplification from reference gene primers served as the basis for estimated nucleated cell counts. Profiling relied on immunoSEQ multiplex PCR, and the TCRdb table lists in-frame clones only, not all of them. V and J calls and clone size are copied from that table; D and trimming were computed from the DNA. The sample shows approximately 250,000 clones, 90% of them seen only once.

This chain joins TRBV5-5 and TRBJ2-7, with 13 bases identical to TRBD2. Sequencing used PBMCs or T cells enriched from blood (not recorded which). The TCR comes from a woman aged 30 to 39 with acute COVID-19. CDR3 bases: TGTGCCAGCAGCCGAGGGACTAGCGGGGACTCCTACGAGCAGTACTTC. Encoded protein: CASSRGTSGDSYEQYF.